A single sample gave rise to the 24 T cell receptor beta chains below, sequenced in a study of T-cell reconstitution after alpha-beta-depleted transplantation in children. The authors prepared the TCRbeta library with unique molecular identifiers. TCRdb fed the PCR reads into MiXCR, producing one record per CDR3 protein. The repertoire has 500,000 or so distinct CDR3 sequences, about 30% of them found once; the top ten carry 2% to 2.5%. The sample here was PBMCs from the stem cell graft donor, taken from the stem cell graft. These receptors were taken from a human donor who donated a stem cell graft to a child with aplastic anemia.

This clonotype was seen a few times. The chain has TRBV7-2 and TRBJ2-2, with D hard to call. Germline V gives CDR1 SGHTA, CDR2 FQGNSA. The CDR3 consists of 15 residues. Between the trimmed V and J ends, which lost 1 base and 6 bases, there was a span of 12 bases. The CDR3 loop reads CASSLEPVRSGELFF. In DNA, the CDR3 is TGTGCCAGCAGCTTAGAACCGGTCCGGTCCGGGGAGCTGTTTTTT.

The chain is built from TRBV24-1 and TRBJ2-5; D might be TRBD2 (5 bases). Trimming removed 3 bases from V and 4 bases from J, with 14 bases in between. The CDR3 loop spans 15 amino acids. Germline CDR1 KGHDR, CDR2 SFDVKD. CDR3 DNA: TGTGCCACCAGTGATCCGACCGGGGATGGAGAGACCCAGTACTTC. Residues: CATSDPTGDGETQYF.

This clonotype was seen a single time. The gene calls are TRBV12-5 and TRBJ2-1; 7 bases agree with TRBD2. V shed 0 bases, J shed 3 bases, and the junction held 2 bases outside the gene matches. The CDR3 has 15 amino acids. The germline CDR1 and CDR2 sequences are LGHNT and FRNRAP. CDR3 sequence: CASGLVSSGYNEQFF. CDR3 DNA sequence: TGTGCTAGTGGTTTGGTATCTAGCGGCTACAATGAGCAGTTCTTC.

The CDR3 sequence: CASSSLYIQYF. The CDR3, as DNA: TGTGCCAGCAGTTCGCTATACATTCAGTACTTC. This chain uses TRBV12-3 or TRBV12-4 with TRBJ2-4; no definite D call. Trimming removed 4 bases from V and 8 bases from J, with 6 bases in between. This CDR3 spans 11 amino acids.

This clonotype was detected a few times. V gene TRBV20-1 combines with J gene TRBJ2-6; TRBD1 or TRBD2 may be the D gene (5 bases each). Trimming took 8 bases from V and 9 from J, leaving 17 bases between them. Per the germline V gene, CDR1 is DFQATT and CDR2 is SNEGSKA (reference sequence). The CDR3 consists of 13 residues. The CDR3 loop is CSSDSFEGNVLTF. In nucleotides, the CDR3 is TGCAGTTCAGACAGCTTCGAGGGCAACGTCCTGACTTTC.

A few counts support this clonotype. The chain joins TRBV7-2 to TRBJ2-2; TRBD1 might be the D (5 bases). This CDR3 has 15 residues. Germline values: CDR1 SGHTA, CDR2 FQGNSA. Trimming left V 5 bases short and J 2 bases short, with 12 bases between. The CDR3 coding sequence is TGTGCCAGCAGCCCAGTGGGGCCTAACACCGGGGAGCTGTTTTTT. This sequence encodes CASSPVGPNTGELFF.

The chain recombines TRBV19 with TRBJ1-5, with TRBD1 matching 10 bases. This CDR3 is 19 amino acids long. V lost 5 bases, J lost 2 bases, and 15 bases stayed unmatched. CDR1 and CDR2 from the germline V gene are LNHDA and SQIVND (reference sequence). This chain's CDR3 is CASSRVGGTGTGGNQPQHF. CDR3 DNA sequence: TGTGCCAGTAGTCGCGTAGGGGGCACCGGGACAGGGGGCAATCAGCCCCAGCATTTT.

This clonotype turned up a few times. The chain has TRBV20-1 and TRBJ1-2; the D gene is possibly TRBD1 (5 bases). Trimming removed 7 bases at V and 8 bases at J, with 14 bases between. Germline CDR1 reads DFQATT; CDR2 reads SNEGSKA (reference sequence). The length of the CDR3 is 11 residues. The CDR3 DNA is TGCAGTGTCTGGGACGTCTACGGCTACACCTTC. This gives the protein CSVWDVYGYTF.

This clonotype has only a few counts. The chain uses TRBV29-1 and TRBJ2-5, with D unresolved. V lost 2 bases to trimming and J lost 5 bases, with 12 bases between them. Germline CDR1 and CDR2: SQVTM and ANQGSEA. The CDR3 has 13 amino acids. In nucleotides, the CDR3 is TGCAGCGTTGAAATTTTCCCTTGGGAGACCCAGTACTTC. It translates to CSVEIFPWETQYF. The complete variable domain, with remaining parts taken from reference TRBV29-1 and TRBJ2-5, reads SAVISQKPSRDICQRGTSLTIQCQVDSQVTMMFWYRQQPGQSLTLIATANQGSEATYESGFVIDKFPISRPNLTFSTLTVSNMSPEDSSIYLCSVEIFPWETQYFGPGTRLLVL.

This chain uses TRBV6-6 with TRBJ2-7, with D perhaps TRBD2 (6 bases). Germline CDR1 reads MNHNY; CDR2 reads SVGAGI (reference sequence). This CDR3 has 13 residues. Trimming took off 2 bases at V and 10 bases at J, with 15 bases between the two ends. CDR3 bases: TGTGCCAGCAGTTACGAAGACCGGGGGTTCCAGTACTTC. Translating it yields CASSYEDRGFQYF.

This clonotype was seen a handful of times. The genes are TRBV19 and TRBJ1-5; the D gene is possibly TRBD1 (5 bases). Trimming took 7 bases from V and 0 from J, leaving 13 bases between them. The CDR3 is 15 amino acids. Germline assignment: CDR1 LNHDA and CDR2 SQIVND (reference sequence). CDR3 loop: CASTRGTHSNQPQHF. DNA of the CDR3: TGTGCCAGTACGAGGGGAACGCATAGCAATCAGCCCCAGCATTTT.

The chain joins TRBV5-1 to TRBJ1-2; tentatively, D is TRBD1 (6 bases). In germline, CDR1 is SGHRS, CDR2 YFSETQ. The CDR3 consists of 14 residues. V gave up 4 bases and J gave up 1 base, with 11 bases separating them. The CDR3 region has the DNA TGCGCCAGCAGCCCGACAGGTGTTAACTATGGCTACACCTTC. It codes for CASSPTGVNYGYTF.

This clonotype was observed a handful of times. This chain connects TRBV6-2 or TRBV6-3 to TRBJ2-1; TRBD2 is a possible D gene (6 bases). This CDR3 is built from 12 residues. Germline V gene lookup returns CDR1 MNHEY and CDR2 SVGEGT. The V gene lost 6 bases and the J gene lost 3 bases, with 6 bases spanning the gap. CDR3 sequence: CASRGGYNEQFF. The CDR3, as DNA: TGTGCCAGCAGGGGAGGCTACAATGAGCAGTTCTTC.

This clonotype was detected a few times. This CDR3 is CSASRRSGRGAGELFF. CDR3 DNA: TGCAGTGCTAGCCGTCGTAGCGGGAGGGGGGCCGGGGAGCTGTTTTTT. The chain recombines TRBV20-1 with TRBJ2-2; the match to TRBD2 covers 11 bases. The CDR3 is made up of 16 amino acids. Trimming took 3 bases from V and 6 from J; bases not matched to a gene: 9. Germline lookup yields CDR1 DFQATT and CDR2 SNEGSKA (reference sequence).

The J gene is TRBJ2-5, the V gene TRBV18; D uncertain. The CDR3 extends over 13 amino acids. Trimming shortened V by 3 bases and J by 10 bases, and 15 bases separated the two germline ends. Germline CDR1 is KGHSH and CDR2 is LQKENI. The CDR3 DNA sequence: TGTGCCAGCTCACCCCAACAGCTGCTATTCCAGTACTTC. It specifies CASSPQQLLFQYF. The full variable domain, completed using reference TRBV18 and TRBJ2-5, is NAGVMQNPRHLVRRRGQEARLRCSPMKGHSHVYWYRQLPEEGLKFMVYLQKENIIDESGMPKERFSAEFPKEGPSILRIQQVVRGDSAAYFCASSPQQLLFQYFGPGTRLLVL.

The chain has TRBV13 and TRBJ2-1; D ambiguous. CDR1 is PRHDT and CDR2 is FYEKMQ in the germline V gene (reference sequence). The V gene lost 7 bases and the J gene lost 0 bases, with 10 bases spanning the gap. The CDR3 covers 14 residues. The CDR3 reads CASNPTSSYNEQFF. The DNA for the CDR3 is TGTGCCAGCAACCCCACGTCCTCCTACAATGAGCAGTTCTTC. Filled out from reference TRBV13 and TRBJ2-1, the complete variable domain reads AAGVIQSPRHLIKEKRETATLKCYPIPRHDTVYWYQQGPGQDPQFLISFYEKMQSDKGSIPDRFSAQQFSDYHSELNMSSLELGDSALYFCASNPTSSYNEQFFGPGTRLTVL.

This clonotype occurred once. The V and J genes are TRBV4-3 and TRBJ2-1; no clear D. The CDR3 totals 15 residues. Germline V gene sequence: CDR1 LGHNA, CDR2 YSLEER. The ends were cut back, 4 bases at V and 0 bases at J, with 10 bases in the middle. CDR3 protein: CASSPRISSYNEQFF. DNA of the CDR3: TGCGCCAGCAGCCCTAGGATCAGCTCCTACAATGAGCAGTTCTTC.

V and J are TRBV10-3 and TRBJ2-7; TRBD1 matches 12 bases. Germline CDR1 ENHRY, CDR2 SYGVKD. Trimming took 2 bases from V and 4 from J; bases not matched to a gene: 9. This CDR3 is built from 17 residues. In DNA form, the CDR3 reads TGTGCCATCAGTGAGGGAGGGGACAGGGGGCTTCAGTACGAGCAGTACTTC. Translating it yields CAISEGGDRGLQYEQYF.

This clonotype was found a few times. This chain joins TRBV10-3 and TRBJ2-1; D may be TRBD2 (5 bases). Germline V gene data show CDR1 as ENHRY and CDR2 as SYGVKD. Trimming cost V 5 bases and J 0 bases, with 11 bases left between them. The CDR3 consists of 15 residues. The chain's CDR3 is CAISQAVSSYNEQFF. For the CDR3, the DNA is TGTGCCATCAGTCAAGCGGTAAGCTCCTACAATGAGCAGTTCTTC.

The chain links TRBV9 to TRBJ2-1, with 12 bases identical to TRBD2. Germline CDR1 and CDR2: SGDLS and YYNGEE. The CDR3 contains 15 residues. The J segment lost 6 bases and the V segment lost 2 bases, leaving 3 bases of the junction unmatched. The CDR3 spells CASSVTSGGFNEQFF. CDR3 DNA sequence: TGTGCCAGCAGCGTGACTAGCGGGGGTTTCAATGAGCAGTTCTTC.

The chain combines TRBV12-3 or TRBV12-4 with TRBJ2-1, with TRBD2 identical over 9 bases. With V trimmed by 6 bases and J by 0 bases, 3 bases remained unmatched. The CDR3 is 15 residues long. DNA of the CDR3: TGTGCCAGCAGAGTGACTAGCGGCTCCTACAATGAGCAGTTCTTC. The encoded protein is CASRVTSGSYNEQFF.

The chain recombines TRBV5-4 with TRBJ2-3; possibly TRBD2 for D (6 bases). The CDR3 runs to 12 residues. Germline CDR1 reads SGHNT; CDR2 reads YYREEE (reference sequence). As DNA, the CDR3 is TGTGCTCCCGGCGGGACGACAGATACGCAGTATTTT. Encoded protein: CAPGGTTDTQYF.

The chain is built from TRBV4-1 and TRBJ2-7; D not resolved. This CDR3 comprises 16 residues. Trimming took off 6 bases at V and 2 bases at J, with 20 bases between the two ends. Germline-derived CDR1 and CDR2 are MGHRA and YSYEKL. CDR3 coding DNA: TGCGCCAGCAGTATTGTTGCCGAGGAGCGAACCTACGAGCAGTACTTC. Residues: CASSIVAEERTYEQYF.

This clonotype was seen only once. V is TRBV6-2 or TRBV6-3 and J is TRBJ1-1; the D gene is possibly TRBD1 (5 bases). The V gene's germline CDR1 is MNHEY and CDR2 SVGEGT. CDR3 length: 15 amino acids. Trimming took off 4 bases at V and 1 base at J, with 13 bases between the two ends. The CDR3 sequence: CASSSAGTSNTEAFF. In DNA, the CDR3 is TGTGCCAGCAGTTCTGCCGGGACCTCGAACACTGAAGCTTTCTTT.